These 25 T cell receptor beta chains were all obtained from the same sample, sequenced in a study of response to subunit inactivated influenza vaccine. MiXCR, run by TCRdb on the RT-PCR reads, gives a single entry per CDR3 protein. This table has approximately 500,000 distinct CDR3 sequences, less than 15% appearing once. Sequenced here: PBMCs from blood, sampled roughly 12 days after vaccination. The receptor source for this set is a man between 50 and 59 years old who received an inactivated influenza vaccine.

This clonotype appeared a few times. The chain uses TRBV12-3 or TRBV12-4 and TRBJ2-7, with 8 bases matching TRBD1. The CDR3 runs to 15 residues. V dropped 5 bases and J dropped 0; count of bases not matched to a gene: 6. The chain's CDR3 is CASSIRDRSSYEQYF. CDR3 nucleotide sequence: TGTGCCAGCAGTATCCGGGACAGGAGCTCCTACGAGCAGTACTTC.

This clonotype showed up just a few times. The gene calls are TRBV6-1 and TRBJ1-5; 8 bases line up with TRBD1. The length of the CDR3 is 15 residues. V shed 4 bases and J 1 base; nucleotides not matched to a gene: 3. From germline, CDR1 is MNHNS and CDR2 SASEGT. CDR3 coding DNA: TGTGCCAGCAGTGCGACAGGGGACAGCAATCAGCCCCAGCATTTT. This encodes CASSATGDSNQPQHF.

The rearrangement links TRBV28 to TRBJ2-1, with 8 nucleotides matching TRBD2. The length of the CDR3 is 16 residues. From germline, CDR1 is MDHEN and CDR2 SYDVKM. J lost 0 bases, V lost 6 bases, and 7 bases had no gene match. The CDR3 region is CASRLAGGGSYNEQFF. The DNA for the CDR3 is TGTGCCAGCAGATTGGCGGGGGGCGGCTCCTACAATGAGCAGTTCTTC.

The chain combines TRBV5-5 with TRBJ1-5; no reliable D call. Trimming took 7 bases from V and 0 from J, leaving 8 bases between them. The CDR3 contains 13 residues. Germline V CDR1 and CDR2: SGHKS, YYEKEE (reference sequence). This CDR3 is CASHQYSNQPQHF. The CDR3 nucleotides read TGTGCCAGCCACCAGTATAGCAATCAGCCCCAGCATTTT.

The chain is built from TRBV20-1 and TRBJ2-1; 11 bases fit TRBD2. V lost 6 bases and J lost 3; bases outside the gene matches: 7. The CDR3 sequence is 15 residues long. Germline V gives CDR1 DFQATT, CDR2 SNEGSKA (reference sequence). The CDR3 coding sequence is TGCAGTGCGCCACTAGCGGGAGCGTACTACAATGAGCAGTTCTTC. This sequence encodes CSAPLAGAYYNEQFF.

This clonotype was observed a handful of times. The CDR3 DNA sequence: TGCGCCAGCAGCGATTTACGGCGAACAGGGAAAAACACTGAAGCTTTCTTT. This translates into CASSDLRRTGKNTEAFF. V and J are TRBV4-1 and TRBJ1-1; possible D gene TRBD1, 6 bases. Trimming removed 5 bases from V and 2 bases from J, with 21 bases in between. Germline loops: CDR1 MGHRA, CDR2 YSYEKL. This CDR3 is 17 amino acids long.

Many counts were recorded for this clonotype. This sequence joins TRBV10-3 and TRBJ2-5; tentatively, D is TRBD1 (5 bases). The CDR3 runs to 13 residues. V was pared by 3 bases and J by 1 base, with 6 bases between. Germline values: CDR1 ENHRY, CDR2 SYGVKD. CDR3: CAISDRVQETQYF. DNA of the CDR3: TGTGCCATCAGTGACAGGGTCCAAGAGACCCAGTACTTC.

The chain employs TRBV9 and TRBJ2-1; D may be TRBD2 (6 bases). Germline lookup yields CDR1 SGDLS and CDR2 YYNGEE. The CDR3 length is 16 residues. V lost 0 bases and J 2 bases, leaving 12 bases between the germline ends. CDR3 loop: CASSVEGTYPYNEQFF. CDR3 DNA sequence: TGTGCCAGCAGCGTAGAAGGGACTTACCCCTACAATGAGCAGTTCTTC.

This clonotype appeared once. The rearrangement joins TRBV12-3 or TRBV12-4 to TRBJ2-7; 7 nucleotides line up with TRBD2. Trimming cost V 5 bases and J 5 bases; bases outside gene matches: 12. This CDR3 is built from 15 residues. CDR3 nucleotides: TGTGCCAGCAGTCTTCGCGGGAGCCCCGCCGACGAGCAGTACTTC. This gives the protein CASSLRGSPADEQYF.

This clonotype was seen many times. V usage is TRBV12-3 or TRBV12-4 and J usage is TRBJ2-1; D is perhaps TRBD1 (6 bases). The CDR3 has 13 amino acids. The ends were cut back, 3 bases at V and 6 bases at J, with 9 bases in the middle. The CDR3 DNA reads as TGTGCCAGCAGTTTTGGGGGCCCCAATGAGCAGTTCTTC. Its translation: CASSFGGPNEQFF.

In its sample, this clonotype was seen a few times. The V call is TRBV7-2, the J call TRBJ1-1; weak D call: TRBD1 (6 bases). V lost 3 bases and J 5 bases, leaving 22 bases between the germline ends. The germline V gene encodes CDR1 SGHTA and CDR2 FQGNSA. CDR3 length equals 17 residues. Written as DNA, the CDR3 is TGTGCCAGCAGCTTCCGGACAGTCCCGGGTTGGGTAACTGAAGCTTTCTTT. It translates to CASSFRTVPGWVTEAFF.

The CDR3: CATSGKTGGRSTDTQYF. The CDR3 bases are TGTGCCACCAGCGGAAAGACAGGGGGCCGTAGCACAGATACGCAGTATTTT. The chain couples TRBV15 to TRBJ2-3; 10 nucleotides align to TRBD1. In germline, CDR1 is LNHNV, CDR2 YYDKDF (reference sequence). V was clipped by 5 bases and J by 0 bases; unmatched bases: 8. The CDR3 is 17 amino acids.

The chain carries TRBV20-1 and TRBJ2-7, with 9 bases aligning to TRBD1. CDR3 length: 15 residues. V was clipped by 5 bases and J by 3 bases; unmatched bases: 11. Germline assignment: CDR1 DFQATT and CDR2 SNEGSKA (reference sequence). The CDR3, as DNA: TGCAGTGCTTCCCCGGACAGGGGAATTCACTACGAGCAGTACTTC. Translating it yields CSASPDRGIHYEQYF.

This rearrangement joins TRBV20-1 to TRBJ2-7, with 9 bases lining up with TRBD1. Losses at the gene ends were 8 bases for V and 3 bases for J; bases not matched to a gene: 14. Looked up from germline, CDR1 is DFQATT and CDR2 is SNEGSKA (reference sequence). The length of the CDR3 is 15 residues. CDR3 in amino acids: CSSHPPGQGRYEQYF. The CDR3 nucleotides read TGCAGTTCTCACCCACCGGGACAGGGACGCTACGAGCAGTACTTC.

The chain joins TRBV9 to TRBJ2-1; 13 bases are shared with TRBD2. Germline CDR1 and CDR2: SGDLS and YYNGEE. CDR3 length: 15 residues. Trimming removed 2 bases from V and 9 bases from J; junction bases left unmatched: 5. The CDR3 reads CASSVRLAGGPEQFF. CDR3 bases: TGTGCCAGCAGCGTTAGACTAGCGGGGGGCCCTGAGCAGTTCTTC.

This clonotype was detected a few times. The chain joins TRBV20-1 to TRBJ2-1; a weak D match, TRBD2 (11 bases). With 1 base removed from V and 5 bases from J, the gap between germline ends came to 18 bases. Germline V gene sequence: CDR1 DFQATT, CDR2 SNEGSKA (reference sequence). CDR3 length equals 16 residues. The CDR3 DNA sequence: TGCAGTGCTAGAGGACTAGCGGGACAGGGGCACAATGAGCAGTTCTTC. Translating gives CSARGLAGQGHNEQFF.

This clonotype was seen a handful of times. The genes are TRBV7-3 and TRBJ2-1; tentative D call: TRBD1 (6 bases). Germline assignment: CDR1 SGHTA and CDR2 FQGTGA. Trimming cost V 0 bases and J 3 bases, with 9 bases left between them. The CDR3 consists of 15 residues. The chain's CDR3 is CASSLTGGNYNEQFF. The CDR3 bases are TGTGCCAGCAGCTTAACAGGGGGTAACTACAATGAGCAGTTCTTC.

The J gene is TRBJ2-2, the V gene TRBV5-1, with TRBD2 matching over 7 bases. The length of the CDR3 is 15 residues. After removal of 4 bases from V and 7 bases from J, the junction contained 10 bases not matched to a gene. Per germline, CDR1 SGHRS and CDR2 YFSETQ. The CDR3 sequence: CASSLWTSSNGELFF. As DNA, the CDR3 is TGCGCCAGCAGCCTTTGGACTAGTTCTAACGGGGAGCTGTTTTTT. The whole variable domain, remainder taken from reference TRBV5-1 and TRBJ2-2, is KAGVTQTPRYLIKTRGQQVTLSCSPISGHRSVSWYQQTPGQGLQFLFEYFSETQRNKGNFPGRFSGRQFSNSRSEMNVSTLELGDSALYLCASSLWTSSNGELFFGEGSRLTVL.

This clonotype was seen only a few times. The V gene is TRBV20-1, the J gene TRBJ2-5; 7 positions match TRBD2. Germline loops: CDR1 DFQATT, CDR2 SNEGSKA (reference sequence). Losses at the gene ends were 3 bases for V and 5 bases for J; bases not matched to a gene: 6. The CDR3 covers 13 residues. CDR3 in amino acids: CSASTGGVETQYF. For the CDR3, the DNA is TGCAGTGCTAGTACGGGAGGCGTGGAGACCCAGTACTTC.

This clonotype was counted between two and nine times. This chain uses TRBV6-1 with TRBJ1-1, with unresolved D. Trimming pared 7 bases from V and 3 bases from J, leaving 21 bases between. This CDR3 has 16 amino acids. CDR1 is MNHNS and CDR2 is SASEGT in the germline V gene. The CDR3 DNA sequence: TGTGCCAGCACCTACCCCCAAAAACCTCCGGACACTGAAGCTTTCTTT. Its translation is CASTYPQKPPDTEAFF.

Only one count was recorded for this clonotype. One junction end disagrees with the germline gene, perhaps due to a read error. The CDR3 DNA reads as TGTGCCACCAGCTTGGGAGGGGGGGTCTCCTACGAGCAGTACTTC. This encodes CATSLGGGVSYEQYF. The chain joins TRBV7-2 to TRBJ2-7, with TRBD2 as a possible D gene (7 bases). The CDR3 loop spans 15 amino acids. Germline CDR1 is SGHTA and CDR2 is FQGNSA.

This clonotype was detected only a few times. The chain has TRBV7-8 and TRBJ1-1; possible D gene TRBD1, 6 bases. V lost 5 bases and J 0 bases, leaving 16 bases between the germline ends. The CDR3 is 16 amino acids. Germline assignment: CDR1 SGHVS and CDR2 FQNEAQ. The CDR3 coding sequence is TGTGCCAGCAGCCCGCTGGACAGTAGTTTGAACACTGAAGCTTTCTTT. Translation gives CASSPLDSSLNTEAFF.

This chain connects TRBV9 to TRBJ2-1; 9 bases fit TRBD2. This CDR3 has 15 residues. Germline CDR1 SGDLS, CDR2 YYNGEE. The trim removed 4 bases at V and 7 bases at J, leaving 9 bases unmatched. In DNA form, the CDR3 reads TGTGCCAGCAGCCCACAAAGCGGGGGGTCAAATGAGCAGTTCTTC. Encoded protein: CASSPQSGGSNEQFF.

This clonotype was seen more than once but under ten times. The chain joins TRBV11-2 to TRBJ2-1; 9 bases align to TRBD2. CDR3 length: 14 amino acids. Germline assignment: CDR1 SGHAT and CDR2 FQNNGV. Trimming at V came to 4 bases and at J to 7 bases, leaving 5 bases not matched to a gene. The CDR3 reads CASSSPGLANEQFF. The CDR3 DNA reads as TGTGCCAGCAGCTCCCCGGGACTAGCTAATGAGCAGTTCTTC.

This clonotype was seen ten or more times. The chain uses TRBV5-5 and TRBJ2-3, with 8 bases matching TRBD1. This CDR3 has 14 amino acids. J was trimmed by 3 bases and V by 3 bases; bases with no gene match: 3. Germline values: CDR1 SGHKS, CDR2 YYEKEE (reference sequence). The CDR3 sequence: CASSWTGPTDTQYF. CDR3 bases: TGTGCCAGCAGCTGGACAGGGCCGACAGATACGCAGTATTTT.